This TCR beta chain derives from a study of cytomegalovirus exposure and HLA in healthy donors. Across the study: When 350 to 500 donors were genotyped, 80% to 90% of them were found to fall in the Caucasian-associated ancestry cluster.

This clone was seen only once. Its antigen is still unknown. V shed 0 bases, J shed 6 bases, and the junction held 6 bases outside the gene matches. CDR3 length: 15 residues. CDR1 is SGHRS, CDR2 YFSETQ, per germline. General observations from the study: A later analysis reportedly found fewer N-insertions in an Asian-associated ancestry cluster than the roughly 670-donor mean. Cytomegalovirus association was assigned to about 150 TCR beta chains. TRBV6-2, TRBV6-3 and some other V segments were excluded as indistinguishable.

Vbeta (60) and Jbeta (13) primers were used in the PCR. This table comes from immunoSEQ multiplex PCR, and its TCRdb copy is limited to in-frame clones, with some not included. Of fewer than 150,000 clones in the sample, around 85% were seen once. V and J are TRBV5-1 and TRBJ2-1; 7 nucleotides match TRBD1. This TCR derives from a woman in her 30s in good health and CMV-seropositive. Specimen: PBMCs. The CDR3 protein is CASSLGQGLSNEQFF. The CDR3 DNA reads as TGCGCCAGCAGCTTGGGACAGGGTCTTAGCAATGAGCAGTTCTTC.